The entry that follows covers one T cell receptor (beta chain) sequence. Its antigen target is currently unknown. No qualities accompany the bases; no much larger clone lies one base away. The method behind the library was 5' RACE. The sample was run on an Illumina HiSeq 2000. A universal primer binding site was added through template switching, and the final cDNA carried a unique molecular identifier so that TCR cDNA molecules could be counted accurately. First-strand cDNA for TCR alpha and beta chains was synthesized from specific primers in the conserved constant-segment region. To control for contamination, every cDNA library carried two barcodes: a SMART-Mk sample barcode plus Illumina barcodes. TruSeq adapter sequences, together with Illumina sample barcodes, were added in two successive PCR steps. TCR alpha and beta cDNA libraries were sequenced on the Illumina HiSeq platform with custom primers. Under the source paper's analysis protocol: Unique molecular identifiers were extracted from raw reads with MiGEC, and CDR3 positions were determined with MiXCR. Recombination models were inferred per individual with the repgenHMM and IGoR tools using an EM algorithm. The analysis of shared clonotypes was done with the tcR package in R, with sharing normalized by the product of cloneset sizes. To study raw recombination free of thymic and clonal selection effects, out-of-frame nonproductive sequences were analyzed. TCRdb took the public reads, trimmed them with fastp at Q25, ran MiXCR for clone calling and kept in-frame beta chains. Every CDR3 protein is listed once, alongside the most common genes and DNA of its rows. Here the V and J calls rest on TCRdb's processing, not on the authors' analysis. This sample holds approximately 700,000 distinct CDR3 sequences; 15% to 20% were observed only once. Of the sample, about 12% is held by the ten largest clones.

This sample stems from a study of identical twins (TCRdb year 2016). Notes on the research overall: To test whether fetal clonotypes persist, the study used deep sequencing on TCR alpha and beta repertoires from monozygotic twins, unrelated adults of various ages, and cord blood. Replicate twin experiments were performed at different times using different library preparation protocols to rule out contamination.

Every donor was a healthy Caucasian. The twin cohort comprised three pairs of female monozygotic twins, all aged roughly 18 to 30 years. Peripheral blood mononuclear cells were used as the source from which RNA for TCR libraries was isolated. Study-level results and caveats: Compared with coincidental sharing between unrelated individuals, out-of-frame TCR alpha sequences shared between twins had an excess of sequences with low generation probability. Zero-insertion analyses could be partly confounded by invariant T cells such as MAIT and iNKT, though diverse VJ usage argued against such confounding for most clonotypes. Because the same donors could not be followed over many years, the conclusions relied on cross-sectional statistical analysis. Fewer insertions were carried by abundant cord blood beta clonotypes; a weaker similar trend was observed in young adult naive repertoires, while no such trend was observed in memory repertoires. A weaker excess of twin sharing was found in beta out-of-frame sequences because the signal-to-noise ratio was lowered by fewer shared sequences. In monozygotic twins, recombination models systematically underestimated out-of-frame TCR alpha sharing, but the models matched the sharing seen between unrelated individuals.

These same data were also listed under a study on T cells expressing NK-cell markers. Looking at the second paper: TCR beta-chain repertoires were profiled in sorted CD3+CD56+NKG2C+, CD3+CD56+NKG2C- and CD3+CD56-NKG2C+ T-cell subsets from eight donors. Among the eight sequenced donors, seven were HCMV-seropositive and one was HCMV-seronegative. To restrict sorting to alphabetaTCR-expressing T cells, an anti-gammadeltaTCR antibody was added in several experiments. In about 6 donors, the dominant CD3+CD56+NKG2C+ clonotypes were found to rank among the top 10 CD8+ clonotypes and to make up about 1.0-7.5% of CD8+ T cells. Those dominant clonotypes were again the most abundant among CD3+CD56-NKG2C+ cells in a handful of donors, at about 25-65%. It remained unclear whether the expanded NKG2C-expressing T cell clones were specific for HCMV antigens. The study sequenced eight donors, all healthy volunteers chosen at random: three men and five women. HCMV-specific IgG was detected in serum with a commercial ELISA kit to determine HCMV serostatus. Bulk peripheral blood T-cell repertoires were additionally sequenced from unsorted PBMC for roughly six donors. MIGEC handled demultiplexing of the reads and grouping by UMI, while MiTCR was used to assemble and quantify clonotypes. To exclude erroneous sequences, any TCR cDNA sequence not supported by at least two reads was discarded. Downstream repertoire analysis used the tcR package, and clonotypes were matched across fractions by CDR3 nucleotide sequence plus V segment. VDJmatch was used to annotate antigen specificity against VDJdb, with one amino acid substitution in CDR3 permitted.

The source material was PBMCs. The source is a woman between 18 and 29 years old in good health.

In nucleotides, the sequence is TGCAGCGTTGGTGGAGCGCCCTATGGCTACACCTTC. Its translation reads: CSVGGAPYGYTF. This sequence uses TRBV29-1 and TRBJ1-2, with the D gene uncertain. From its cysteine to its phenylalanine, the CDR3 spans 12 amino acids. The kept DNA is CDR3 alone, 36 bases in frame from the first base. V and J lose 4 bases and 4 bases, and a span of 10 bases separates them. The germline V gene supplies CDR1 SQVTM and CDR2 ANQGSEA. With the rest looked up from the reference TRBV29-1 and TRBJ1-2 genes rather than sequenced, the full variable domain is SAVISQKPSRDICQRGTSLTIQCQVDSQVTMMFWYRQQPGQSLTLIATANQGSEATYESGFVIDKFPISRPNLTFSTLTVSNMSPEDSSIYLCSVGGAPYGYTFGSGTRLTVV.